This T cell receptor beta chain was sequenced during a study of Graves' ophthalmopathy and Graves' hyperthyroidism (dated 2018 in TCRdb). The study in broad terms: Hyperthyroidism was defined as stable when no progression to ophthalmopathy occurred within 18 months of follow-up. TCR beta repertoire signatures were used to distinguish Graves' ophthalmopathy from Graves' hyperthyroidism and to predict progression to ophthalmopathy. In total, over 130 blood samples were TCR-sequenced: some 40 ophthalmopathy, 80 or so hyperthyroidism and roughly 17 hyperthyroidism-to-ophthalmopathy patients. To explore V-J signatures that separate ophthalmopathy from hyperthyroidism, a discovery set of 95 to 100 patients was enrolled, consisting of under 50 with ophthalmopathy and some 59 with stable hyperthyroidism. The independent validation cohort included 18 hyperthyroidism patients plus 17 patients who later progressed from hyperthyroidism to ophthalmopathy. T-cell repertoires of thyroid tissue and blood were compared in several hyperthyroidism patients. Once sampling was done, hyperthyroidism patients were given methimazole at a starting dose of 30 mg daily, while ophthalmopathy patients were given high-dose intravenous methylprednisolone. Here is what the overall study found, with its caveats: In validation, the model predicted ophthalmopathy progression with about 71% sensitivity and around 72% specificity; about a dozen predicted patients were CT-confirmed with GO in a median of approximately six months. Ophthalmopathy was separated from stable hyperthyroidism by the 13-signature model with about 88% sensitivity and 81% to 83% specificity in cross-validation and with 80%/75% in the test set. Most expanded thyroid clonotypes with a frequency above 0.001 also appeared in blood, which suggests that blood repertoires may reflect the immune response in the thyroid. Sample size was not statistically predetermined, and group allocation was not concealed from the investigators.

Hyperthyroidism patients were newly diagnosed, were aged 18 to 65 years, and had a disease duration under 2 months. Anyone with other autoimmune diseases, uncontrolled infections, pregnancy or lactation was excluded from the study. Clinical symptoms, serum thyroxine, TRAb, thyroid ultrasound and orbital computed tomography formed the basis of the diagnosis. Trizol reagent was used to extract the total RNA, and its quality was then checked on an Agilent 2100 Bioanalyzer. Including the terminal cysteine and phenylalanine, the CDR3 comprises 13 residues. Only the CDR3 portion is preserved as DNA: 39 bases, with reading frame beginning at the first base. The germline V gene gives CDR1 as MNHEY and CDR2 as SVGAGI. The trim is 6 bases for V and 4 bases for J, with a gap of 12 bases between the germline ends. For repertoire sequencing, the TCR beta CDR3 regions were amplified from RNA transcripts. The first round was an RT-PCR using HTBI primers with the Qiagen OneStep RT-PCR kit, and this first round was followed by a second-round multiplex PCR, then size selection and purification. Libraries were sequenced on an Illumina HiSeq2000 using paired-end 100 bp reads. In the authors' own workflow: SOAPnuke was used to process the reads, removing any read that contained adapters or uncalled bases, had a mean Phred below 15, or lacked an exact match to the constant primer or identifier. COPE v1.2.5 was used to merge the high-quality paired reads. Unique nucleotide sequences were defined as clonotypes and aligned to IMGT TRB V, D and J references using MiTCR v1.1. Only V-J combinations with frequency above 0.0001 were analysed, covering 99% to 99.2% of repertoires. For each V-J combination, a TCR clonal expansion and chaos score was defined as the ratio of F50 clonal expansion to chaos observed in the TCRdist matrix. Welch's t-statistics and random forest were used to reduce features to about 14 V-J combinations, which were fed into a naive Bayes classifier. The Morisita-Horn index was used to measure how similar the thyroid and blood repertoires were. The public sequencing data were trimmed at Q25 with fastp and processed into clonotypes with MiXCR by TCRdb, which kept only in-frame beta chains. Rows merge per CDR3 protein into single entries with the most common DNA and genes. The V and J calls follow TCRdb's processing rather than the paper's. For this sample the table gives 500,000 to 600,000 distinct CDR3 sequences, of which just under 40% were detected only once. The ten largest make up 3.5% to 4.5% of the sample.

This clonotype was counted ten times or more. The antigen this receptor binds is unknown. Per-base quality was not reported, and no clone a single base away is much larger than it. This TCR derives from an adult man with Graves' hyperthyroidism. Sequenced material: peripheral blood or thyroid tissue (not recorded which). In this chain, TRBV6-5 is recombined with TRBJ1-2; tentative D gene TRBD1, with 6 bases matching. The DNA reads as follows: TGTGCCAGCAGACCTACAGGGTCCTATGGCTACACCTTC. The translation is CASRPTGSYGYTF.